Each of the 18 T cell receptor beta chains below was sequenced from the same sample in a study of long-term antiretroviral therapy in people with HIV. At the survey level, the v3.0 immunoSEQ assay was run. The table came from immunoSEQ multiplex PCR; TCRdb's copy has only in-frame clones and leaves some out. The sample lists about 24,000 clones; roughly 86% were seen once. Here the sequenced sample was unsorted PBMCs, taken 4.4 years after starting antiretroviral therapy. Every receptor here comes from a man aged 25 to 45 with HIV.

The J gene is TRBJ2-2, the V gene TRBV13; the D is unclear. This CDR3 is built from 14 residues. Deletions cut 4 bases from V and 0 bases from J, with 6 bases between. Germline V lookup: CDR1 PRHDT, CDR2 FYEKMQ (reference sequence). The CDR3: CASSSTTNTGELFF. The CDR3 nucleotides read TGTGCCAGCAGCTCCACAACGAACACCGGGGAGCTGTTTTTT.

This rearrangement joins TRBV5-1 to TRBJ2-7, with D perhaps TRBD1 or TRBD2 (5 bases each). The germline V and J ends were trimmed by 1 base and 6 bases, with 20 bases remaining between them. The CDR3 runs to 16 residues. CDR1 and CDR2 from the germline V gene are SGHRS and YFSETQ. The CDR3 is CASSLPPGRPSGEQYF. For the CDR3, the DNA is TGCGCCAGCAGCTTGCCCCCGGGACGGCCTTCGGGCGAGCAGTACTTC.

The chain links TRBV19 to TRBJ2-7; 9 bases are a match to TRBD1. CDR1 and CDR2 from the germline V gene are LNHDA and SQIVND (reference sequence). Trimming at V came to 3 bases and at J to 3 bases, leaving 6 bases not matched to a gene. CDR3 length equals 15 residues. The CDR3 region is CASSMGTGSSYEQYF. In DNA, the CDR3 is TGTGCCAGTAGTATGGGGACAGGGTCGAGCTACGAGCAGTACTTC.

This clone appeared a few times. This chain connects TRBV2 to TRBJ1-3; the D is unclear. With 3 bases removed from V and 4 bases from J, the gap between germline ends came to 10 bases. Germline assignment: CDR1 SNHLY and CDR2 FYNNEI. The CDR3 covers 14 residues. The CDR3: CASSEEAFGNTIYF. CDR3 sequence (DNA): TGTGCCAGCAGTGAGGAAGCTTTCGGAAACACCATATATTTT.

The V call is TRBV6-5, the J call TRBJ2-7; 7 bases fit TRBD1. The CDR3 length is 13 residues. From germline, CDR1 is MNHEY and CDR2 SVGAGI. V was pared by 6 bases and J by 3 bases, with 5 bases of the junction left unmatched. The CDR3 reads CASSRGQDYEQYF. CDR3 sequence (DNA): TGTGCCAGCAGCCGCGGACAGGACTACGAGCAGTACTTC.

This chain connects TRBV11-2 to TRBJ2-5; a weak D match, TRBD1 (5 bases). Germline values: CDR1 SGHAT, CDR2 FQNNGV. Trimming took 2 bases from V and 1 from J, leaving 11 bases between them. The CDR3 spans 15 residues. The CDR3 loop reads CASSLLGAPQETQYF. DNA of the CDR3: TGTGCCAGCAGCTTACTAGGGGCCCCCCAAGAGACCCAGTACTTC.

The rearrangement links TRBV2 to TRBJ2-3; 8 bases map to TRBD2. The CDR3 is made up of 15 amino acids. Looked up from germline, CDR1 is SNHLY and CDR2 is FYNNEI. Unmatched junction bases numbered 7, after V lost 7 bases and J lost 1 base. CDR3 residues: CASTQRELGTDTQYF. The CDR3 DNA is TGTGCCAGCACCCAGCGGGAGTTAGGCACAGATACGCAGTATTTT.

The rearrangement joins TRBV29-1 to TRBJ1-2, with a possible D match to TRBD1 (6 bases). Trimming left V 3 bases short and J 4 bases short, with 21 bases between. The CDR3 is 16 amino acids. Germline lookup yields CDR1 SQVTM and CDR2 ANQGSEA. In nucleotides, the CDR3 is TGCAGCGTTGAGAGACGACAGGTCCTCGAAGGCTATGGCTACACCTTC. Its protein product is CSVERRQVLEGYGYTF.

The chain carries TRBV4-1 and TRBJ1-4, with 10 bases aligning to TRBD1. The V gene end was trimmed by 8 bases and the J gene end by 8 bases; junction bases not matched to a gene: 2. From germline, CDR1 is MGHRA and CDR2 YSYEKL. This CDR3 contains 12 residues. In DNA form, the CDR3 reads TGCGCCAGCGGGGACAGGGGAGAAAAACTGTTTTTT. Protein sequence: CASGDRGEKLFF.

The chain is built from TRBV19 and TRBJ2-3, with 10 positions matching TRBD1. J was trimmed by 1 base and V by 3 bases; bases with no gene match: 19. The CDR3 is 21 amino acids. The V gene's germline CDR1 is LNHDA and CDR2 SQIVND (reference sequence). CDR3 coding DNA: TGTGCCAGTAGTATCAAACCTTCGACAGGGGGCTTAAGAGTGGGCACAGATACGCAGTATTTT. Protein sequence: CASSIKPSTGGLRVGTDTQYF.

The gene calls are TRBV28 and TRBJ1-2; D perhaps matches TRBD1 (6 bases). The CDR3 extends over 18 amino acids. Germline lookup yields CDR1 MDHEN and CDR2 SYDVKM. The V end was cut by 6 bases, the J end by 1 base, with 24 bases between. The CDR3 is CASSLLAAGVAYNYGYTF. CDR3 in DNA: TGTGCCAGCAGCCTCCTGGCGGCAGGGGTAGCTTATAACTATGGCTACACCTTC.

This chain joins TRBV18 and TRBJ2-7; 7 nucleotides match TRBD1. Trimming cost V 3 bases and J 2 bases; bases outside gene matches: 4. The CDR3 runs 14 residues. Germline-derived CDR1 and CDR2 are KGHSH and LQKENI. CDR3 residues: CASSPDRAPYEQYF. For the CDR3, the DNA is TGTGCCAGCTCACCCGACAGGGCCCCCTACGAGCAGTACTTC. Based on the CDR3 plus reference TRBV18 and TRBJ2-7, the full variable domain is NAGVMQNPRHLVRRRGQEARLRCSPMKGHSHVYWYRQLPEEGLKFMVYLQKENIIDESGMPKERFSAEFPKEGPSILRIQQVVRGDSAAYFCASSPDRAPYEQYFGPGTRLTVT.

Concerning this clone: The junction and the germline gene differ at one end; a read error may be behind it. The gene calls are TRBV5-1 and TRBJ1-1; tentatively, D is TRBD1 (6 bases). CDR1 is SGHRS, CDR2 YFSETQ, per germline. CDR3 length: 15 residues. Here the CDR3 DNA reads TGTGCCAGCAGCTTGGGCTGGGACATGAACACTGAAGCTTTCTTT. Protein sequence: CASSLGWDMNTEAFF.

J is TRBJ2-1 and V is TRBV28, with D hard to call. The CDR3 has 13 residues. Trimming pared 5 bases from V and 10 bases from J, leaving 15 bases between. Looked up from germline, CDR1 is MDHEN and CDR2 is SYDVKM. The CDR3 region is CASSHMDEAEQFF. The CDR3 coding sequence is TGTGCCAGCAGTCACATGGACGAAGCGGAGCAGTTCTTC.

The chain couples TRBV6-6 to TRBJ2-2, with D unresolved. The germline CDR1 and CDR2 sequences are MNHNY and SVGAGI (reference sequence). V lost 2 bases, J lost 1 base, and 2 bases lay in between. The CDR3 is 13 amino acids. This CDR3 is CASSYENTGELFF. The CDR3 nucleotides read TGTGCCAGCAGTTACGAGAACACCGGGGAGCTGTTTTTT.

The chain joins TRBV12-5 to TRBJ1-2; possibly TRBD1 for D (5 bases). V lost 6 bases, J lost 4 bases, and 15 bases lay in between. The CDR3 contains 14 residues. The germline V gene encodes CDR1 LGHNT and CDR2 FRNRAP. The DNA of the CDR3 is TGTGCTAGTGGCCCAGCCCGACAGTTCTATGGCTACACCTTC. Protein: CASGPARQFYGYTF.

The chain has TRBV7-8 and TRBJ1-1, with D tentatively TRBD1 (6 bases). V was trimmed by 5 bases and J by 3 bases, leaving 16 bases between them. This CDR3 has 15 residues. CDR1 and CDR2 from the germline V gene are SGHVS and FQNEAQ. The CDR3: CASSLRTAVHTEAFF. The CDR3 nucleotides are TGTGCCAGCAGCCTGAGGACAGCCGTACACACTGAAGCTTTCTTT.

The chain employs TRBV5-6 and TRBJ2-6; D is uncertain. With 4 bases removed from V and 4 bases from J, the gap between germline ends came to 6 bases. Germline V gene data show CDR1 as SGHDT and CDR2 as YYEEEE. The CDR3 spans 13 residues. In nucleotides, the CDR3 is TGTGCCAGCAGCCGCGCAGGGGCCAACGTCCTGACTTTC. Translated: CASSRAGANVLTF.